These 8 T cell receptor beta chains share one sample of origin, sequenced in a study of blood T cell repertoires in COVID-19. Profiled with immunoSEQ multiplex PCR; TCRdb holds only in-frame clones, not every one. The sample has almost 250,000 clones; around 85% are singletons. Material: PBMCs or T cells enriched from blood (not recorded which). The receptors come from a woman aged 45 to 65 with acute COVID-19.

This chain connects TRBV21-1 to TRBJ1-5; the table assigns TRBD1, which was not confirmed against the DNA. TRBV21-1 is termed a pseudogene. The CDR3 sequence is 14 residues long. CDR3 sequence: CASSMTGKGEPQHF. DNA of the CDR3: TGTGCCAGCAGCATGACAGGGAAGGGGGAGCCCCAGCATTTT.

The V gene is TRBV30, the J gene TRBJ2-5; 7 nucleotides align to TRBD1. The CDR3 spans 11 residues. V gave up 5 bases and J gave up 4 bases; unmatched junction bases: 1. CDR1 GTSNPN and CDR2 SVGIG come from the germline V gene (reference sequence). The CDR3 loop is CAWAGGETQYF. DNA of the CDR3: TGTGCCTGGGCAGGGGGAGAGACCCAGTACTTC. The full variable domain, its missing parts supplied by reference TRBV30 and TRBJ2-5, is SQTIHQWPATLVQPVGSPLSLECTVEGTSNPNLYWYRQAAGRGLQLLFYSVGIGQISSEVPQNLSASRPQDRQFILSSKKLLLSDSGFYLCAWAGGETQYFGPGTRLLVL.

The chain joins TRBV29-1 to TRBJ1-4; TRBD1 might be the D (5 bases). Trimming took 5 bases from V and 6 from J, leaving 10 bases between them. The CDR3 is 12 residues long. Per the germline V gene, CDR1 is SQVTM and CDR2 is ANQGSEA. The DNA of the CDR3 is TGCAGCGTTCGGGGGATCGATGAAAAACTGTTTTTT. It is translated as CSVRGIDEKLFF.

This chain uses TRBV6-4 with TRBJ2-1; 7 nucleotides match TRBD2. The CDR3 totals 14 residues. V lost 6 bases, J lost 7 bases, and 9 bases stayed unmatched. The germline gives CDR1 MRHNA, CDR2 SNTAGT. The CDR3 loop is CASSPGLGQNEQFF. CDR3 sequence (DNA): TGTGCCAGCAGCCCCGGACTAGGGCAGAATGAGCAGTTCTTC.

The chain links TRBV7-8 to TRBJ2-7; 11 bases map to TRBD2. There are 17 residues in the CDR3. Looked up from germline, CDR1 is SGHVS and CDR2 is FQNEAQ. V lost 0 bases and J lost 3; bases outside the gene matches: 7. The DNA of the CDR3 is TGTGCCAGCAGCTTAGCCCTTTCTAGCGGGGGGATCTACGAGCAGTACTTC. Its protein is CASSLALSSGGIYEQYF.

This clone was counted a few times. The CDR3 coding sequence is TGTGCCAGCAGCCAAGAGAAAGGGGGCAGGGTGAACACTGAAGCTTTCTTT. Protein product: CASSQEKGGRVNTEAFF. The chain joins TRBV3-1 (or the pseudogene TRBV3-2) to TRBJ1-1, with 7 bases matching TRBD1. This CDR3 is 17 amino acids long. Germline V gives CDR1 LGHDT, CDR2 YNNKEL (reference sequence). J lost 0 bases, V lost 0 bases, and 7 bases had no gene match.

The chain is built from TRBV30 and TRBJ1-3; D unclear. CDR1 is GTSNPN, CDR2 SVGIG, per germline (reference sequence). The germline V and J ends were trimmed by 4 bases and 0 bases, with 10 bases remaining between them. The CDR3 is made up of 14 amino acids. The CDR3 nucleotides are TGTGCCTGGAATGTTGCGAGCTCTGGAAACACCATATATTTT. Its translation is CAWNVASSGNTIYF.

Only a few counts were recorded for this clone. This chain links TRBV4-3 with TRBJ2-4; 8 bases map to TRBD2. V lost 4 bases to trimming and J lost 6 bases; unmatched junction nucleotides: 8. The germline V gene has CDR1 LGHNA and CDR2 YSLEER. This CDR3 region has 15 residues. The CDR3 DNA reads TGCGCCAGCAGCCTAACTAGCGGCGGACTAAACATTCAGTACTTC. It translates to CASSLTSGGLNIQYF.